The 7 T cell receptor beta chains listed next were all sequenced from one sample in a study of blood T cell repertoires in COVID-19. The assay was immunoSEQ multiplex PCR, and TCRdb's table has in-frame clones only and misses some. The sample holds 200,000 to 250,000 clones, 80% to 90% seen once. The sample taken for sequencing was PBMCs or T cells enriched from blood (not recorded which). The receptors here all came from a man aged 30-40 years in a cohort exposed to, infected with or recovered from COVID-19 (not recorded which).

This clone was counted only a few times. The rearrangement joins TRBV27 to TRBJ1-2; D not resolved. CDR1 and CDR2 from the germline V gene are MNHEY and SMNVEV (reference sequence). The CDR3 sequence is 15 residues long. The V and J ends lost 6 bases and 1 base respectively, with 15 bases between them. The CDR3 DNA sequence: TGTGCCAGCAGGCAAAAGGCCCAGCGTAACTATGGCTACACCTTC. Translation gives CASRQKAQRNYGYTF.

The CDR3: CASSYRWQGPVGHPSYEQYF. DNA for the CDR3: TGTGCCAGCAGTTACAGGTGGCAGGGTCCCGTGGGACACCCCTCCTACGAGCAGTACTTC. The V call is TRBV6-8, the J call TRBJ2-7; a weak D match, TRBD1 (6 bases). Germline values: CDR1 MNHGY, CDR2 SAAAGT. V was pared by 2 bases and J by 0 bases, with 26 bases between. This CDR3 spans 20 amino acids.

V and J are TRBV11-2 and TRBJ1-2; 7 bases fit TRBD1. Germline V gene lookup returns CDR1 SGHAT and CDR2 FQNNGV. After removal of 4 bases from V and 2 bases from J, the junction contained 1 base not matched to a gene. CDR3 length: 13 residues. For the CDR3, the DNA is TGTGCCAGCAGCTCACAGGGGAACTATGGCTACACCTTC. It codes for CASSSQGNYGYTF.

Remarks on this clone: A junction boundary mismatches the germline segment, possibly from a read error. The CDR3 sequence: CASSFSGGTGVF. In DNA, the CDR3 is TGTGCCAGCAGTTTCTCCGGGGGGACGGGGGTCTTC. V is TRBV28 and J is TRBJ2-1; TRBD2 matches 7 bases. Germline V gives CDR1 MDHEN, CDR2 SYDVKM. This CDR3 comprises 12 residues.

With respect to this clone: Mismatch with germline at one junction end may stem from a read error. The CDR3 loop is CASKVTGEEWF. The CDR3 bases are TGTGCCAGCAAAGTTACAGGGGAAGAATGGTTT. This chain connects TRBV27 to TRBJ1-1; the match to TRBD1 covers 7 bases. CDR3 length equals 11 residues. Germline V gene lookup returns CDR1 MNHEY and CDR2 SMNVEV (reference sequence).

The chain's CDR3 is CASSRDRAGNTIYF. The CDR3 coding sequence is TGTGCCAGCAGTCGGGACAGGGCTGGAAACACCATATATTTT. The gene calls are TRBV6-5 and TRBJ1-3, with 9 bases lining up with TRBD1. This CDR3 has 14 residues. V lost 5 bases to trimming and J lost 2 bases; unmatched junction nucleotides: 1. CDR1 is MNHEY and CDR2 is SVGAGI in the germline V gene.

The chain combines TRBV7-9 with TRBJ1-6; D gene uncertain. The germline V and J ends were trimmed by 11 bases and 6 bases, with 14 bases remaining between them. CDR3 length: 13 residues. Germline loops: CDR1 SEHNR, CDR2 FQNEAQ (reference sequence). CDR3 sequence (DNA): TGTGCCGCACGGGCGGAGGGTAATTCACCCCTCCACTTT. Residues: CAARAEGNSPLHF.